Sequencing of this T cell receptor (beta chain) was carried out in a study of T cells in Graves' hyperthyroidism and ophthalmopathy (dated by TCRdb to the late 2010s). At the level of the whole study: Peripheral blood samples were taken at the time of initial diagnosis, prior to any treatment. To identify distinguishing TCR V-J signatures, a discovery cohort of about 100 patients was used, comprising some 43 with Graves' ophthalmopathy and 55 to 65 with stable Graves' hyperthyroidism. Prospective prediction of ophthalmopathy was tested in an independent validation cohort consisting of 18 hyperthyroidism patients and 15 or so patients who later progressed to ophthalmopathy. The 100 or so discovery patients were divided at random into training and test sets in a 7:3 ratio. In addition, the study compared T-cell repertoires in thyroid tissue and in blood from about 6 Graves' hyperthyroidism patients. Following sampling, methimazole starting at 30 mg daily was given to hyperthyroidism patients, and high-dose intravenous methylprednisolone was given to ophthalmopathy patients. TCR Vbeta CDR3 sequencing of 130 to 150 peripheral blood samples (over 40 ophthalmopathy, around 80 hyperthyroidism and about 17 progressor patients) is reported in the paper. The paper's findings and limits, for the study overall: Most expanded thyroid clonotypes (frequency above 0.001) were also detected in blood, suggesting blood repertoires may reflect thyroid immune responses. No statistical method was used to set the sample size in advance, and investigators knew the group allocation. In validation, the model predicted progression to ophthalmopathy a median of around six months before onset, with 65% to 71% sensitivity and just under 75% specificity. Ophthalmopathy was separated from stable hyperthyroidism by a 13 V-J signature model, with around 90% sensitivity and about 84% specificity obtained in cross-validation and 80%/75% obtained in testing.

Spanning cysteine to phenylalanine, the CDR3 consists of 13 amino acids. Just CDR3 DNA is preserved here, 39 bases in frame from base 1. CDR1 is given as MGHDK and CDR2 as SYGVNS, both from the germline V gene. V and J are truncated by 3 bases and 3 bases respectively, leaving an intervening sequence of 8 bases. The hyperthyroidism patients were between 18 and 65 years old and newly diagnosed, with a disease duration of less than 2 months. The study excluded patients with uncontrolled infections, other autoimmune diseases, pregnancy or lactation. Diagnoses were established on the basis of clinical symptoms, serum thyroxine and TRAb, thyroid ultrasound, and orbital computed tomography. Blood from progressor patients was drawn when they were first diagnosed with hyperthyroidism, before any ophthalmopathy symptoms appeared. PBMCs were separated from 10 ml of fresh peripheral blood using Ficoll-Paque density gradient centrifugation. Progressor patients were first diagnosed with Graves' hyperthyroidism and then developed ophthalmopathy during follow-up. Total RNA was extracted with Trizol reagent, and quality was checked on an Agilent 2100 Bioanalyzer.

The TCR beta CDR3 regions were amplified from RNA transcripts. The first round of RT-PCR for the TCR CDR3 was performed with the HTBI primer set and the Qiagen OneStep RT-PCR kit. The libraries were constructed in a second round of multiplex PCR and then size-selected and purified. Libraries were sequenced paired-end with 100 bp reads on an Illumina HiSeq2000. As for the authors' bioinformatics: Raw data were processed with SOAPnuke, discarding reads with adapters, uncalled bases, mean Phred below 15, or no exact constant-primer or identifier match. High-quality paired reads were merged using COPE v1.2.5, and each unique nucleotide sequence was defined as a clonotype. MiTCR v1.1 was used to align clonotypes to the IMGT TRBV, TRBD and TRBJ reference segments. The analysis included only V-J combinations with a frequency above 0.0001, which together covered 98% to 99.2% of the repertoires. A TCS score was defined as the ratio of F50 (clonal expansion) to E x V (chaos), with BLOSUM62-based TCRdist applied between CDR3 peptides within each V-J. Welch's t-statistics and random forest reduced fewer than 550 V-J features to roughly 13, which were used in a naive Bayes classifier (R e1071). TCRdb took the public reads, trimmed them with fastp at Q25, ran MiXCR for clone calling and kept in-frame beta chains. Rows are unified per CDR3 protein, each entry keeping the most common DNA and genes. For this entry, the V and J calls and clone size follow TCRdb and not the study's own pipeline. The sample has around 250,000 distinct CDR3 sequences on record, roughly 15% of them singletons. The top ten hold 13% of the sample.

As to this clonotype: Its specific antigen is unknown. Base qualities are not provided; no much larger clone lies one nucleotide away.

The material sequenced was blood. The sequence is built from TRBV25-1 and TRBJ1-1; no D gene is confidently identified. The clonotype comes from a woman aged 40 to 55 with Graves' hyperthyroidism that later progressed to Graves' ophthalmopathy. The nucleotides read TGTGCCAGCAGTGAGCACTTGCACACTGAAGCTTTCTTT. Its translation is CASSEHLHTEAFF.